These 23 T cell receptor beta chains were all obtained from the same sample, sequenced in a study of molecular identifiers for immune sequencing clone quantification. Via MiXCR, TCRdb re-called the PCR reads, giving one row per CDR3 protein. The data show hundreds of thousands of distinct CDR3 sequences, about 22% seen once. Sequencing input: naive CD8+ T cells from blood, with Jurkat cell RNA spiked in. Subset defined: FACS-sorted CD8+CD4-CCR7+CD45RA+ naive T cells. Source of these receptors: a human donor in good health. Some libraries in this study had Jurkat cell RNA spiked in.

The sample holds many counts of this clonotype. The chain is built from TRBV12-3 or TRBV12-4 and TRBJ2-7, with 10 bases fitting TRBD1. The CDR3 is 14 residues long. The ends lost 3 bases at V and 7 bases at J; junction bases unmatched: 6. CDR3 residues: CASSFWDRGGEQYF. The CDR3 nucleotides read TGTGCCAGCAGTTTCTGGGACAGGGGTGGGGAGCAGTACTTC.

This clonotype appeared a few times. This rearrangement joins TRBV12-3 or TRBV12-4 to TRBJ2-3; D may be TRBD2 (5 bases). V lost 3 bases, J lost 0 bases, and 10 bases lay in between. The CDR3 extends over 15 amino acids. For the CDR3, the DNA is TGTGCCAGCAGTTTTGGAGGAACTAGCACAGATACGCAGTATTTT. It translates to CASSFGGTSTDTQYF.

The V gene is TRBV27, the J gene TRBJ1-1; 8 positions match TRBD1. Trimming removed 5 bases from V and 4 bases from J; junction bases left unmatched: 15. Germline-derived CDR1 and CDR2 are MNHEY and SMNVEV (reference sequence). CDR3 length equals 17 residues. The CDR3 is CASSTHWTGMGGTEAFF. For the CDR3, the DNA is TGTGCCAGCAGTACACACTGGACAGGGATGGGGGGCACTGAAGCTTTCTTT.

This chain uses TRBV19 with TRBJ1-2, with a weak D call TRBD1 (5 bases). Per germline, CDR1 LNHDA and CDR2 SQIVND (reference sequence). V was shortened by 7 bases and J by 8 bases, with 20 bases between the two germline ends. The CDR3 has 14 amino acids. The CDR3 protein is CASTSQEFYEGYTF. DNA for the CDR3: TGTGCCAGTACTTCACAGGAATTCTACGAGGGCTACACCTTC.

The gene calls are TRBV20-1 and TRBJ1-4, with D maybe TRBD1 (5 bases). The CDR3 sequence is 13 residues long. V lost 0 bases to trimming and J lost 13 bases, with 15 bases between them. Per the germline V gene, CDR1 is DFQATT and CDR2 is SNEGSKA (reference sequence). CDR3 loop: CSARDITFGGLFF. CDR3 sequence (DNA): TGCAGTGCTAGAGATATAACCTTCGGGGGACTGTTTTTT.

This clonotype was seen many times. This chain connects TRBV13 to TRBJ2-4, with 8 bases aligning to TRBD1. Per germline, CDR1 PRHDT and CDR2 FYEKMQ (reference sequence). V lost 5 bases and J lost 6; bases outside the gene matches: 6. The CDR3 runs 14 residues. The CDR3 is CASSMDRESNIQYF. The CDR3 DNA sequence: TGTGCCAGCAGCATGGACAGGGAATCAAACATTCAGTACTTC.

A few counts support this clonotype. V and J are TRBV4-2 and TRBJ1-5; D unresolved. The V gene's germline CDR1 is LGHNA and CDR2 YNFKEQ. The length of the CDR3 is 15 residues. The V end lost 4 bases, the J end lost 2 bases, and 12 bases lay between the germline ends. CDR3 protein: CASSPNDGGNQPQHF. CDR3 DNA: TGTGCCAGCAGCCCAAACGACGGGGGCAATCAGCCCCAGCATTTT.

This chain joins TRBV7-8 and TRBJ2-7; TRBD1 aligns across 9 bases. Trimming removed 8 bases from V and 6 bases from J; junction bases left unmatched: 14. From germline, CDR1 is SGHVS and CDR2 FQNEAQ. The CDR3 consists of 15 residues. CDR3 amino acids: CASGPRDRVDCEQYF. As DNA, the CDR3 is TGTGCCAGCGGCCCGCGGGACAGGGTAGACTGCGAGCAGTACTTC.

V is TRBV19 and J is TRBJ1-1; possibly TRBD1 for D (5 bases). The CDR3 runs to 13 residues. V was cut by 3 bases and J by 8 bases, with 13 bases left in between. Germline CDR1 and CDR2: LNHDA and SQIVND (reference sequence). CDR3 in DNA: TGTGCCAGTAGTATTATCGGGGGATTAGAAGCTTTCTTT. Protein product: CASSIIGGLEAFF.

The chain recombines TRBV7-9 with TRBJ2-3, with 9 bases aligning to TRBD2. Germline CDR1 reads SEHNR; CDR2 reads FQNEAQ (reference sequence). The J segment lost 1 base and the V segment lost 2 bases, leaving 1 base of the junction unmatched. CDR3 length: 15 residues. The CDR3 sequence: CASSLKREGTDTQYF. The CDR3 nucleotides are TGTGCCAGCAGCTTAAAGCGGGAGGGCACAGATACGCAGTATTTT.

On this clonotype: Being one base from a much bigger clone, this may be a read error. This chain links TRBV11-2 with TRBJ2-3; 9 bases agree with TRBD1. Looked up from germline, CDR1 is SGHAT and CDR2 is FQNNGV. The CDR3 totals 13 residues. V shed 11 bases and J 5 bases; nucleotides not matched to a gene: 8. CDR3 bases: TGTGCCGGCGCGGGACAGGGCATAGATACGCAGTATTTT. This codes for CAGAGQGIDTQYF.

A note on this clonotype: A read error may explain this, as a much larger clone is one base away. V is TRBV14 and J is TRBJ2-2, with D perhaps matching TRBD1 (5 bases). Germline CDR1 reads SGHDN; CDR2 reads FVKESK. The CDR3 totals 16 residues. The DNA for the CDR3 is TGTGCCAGCAGTGGCCCTGACAGAATGAACACCAGGGAGCTGTTTTTT. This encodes CASSGPDRMNTRELFF. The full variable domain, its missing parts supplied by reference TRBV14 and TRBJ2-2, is EAGVTQFPSHSVIEKGQTVTLRCDPISGHDNLYWYRRVMGKEIKFLLHFVKESKQDESGMPNNRFLAERTGGTYSTLKVQPAELEDSGVYFCASSGPDRMNTRELFFGEGSRLTVL.

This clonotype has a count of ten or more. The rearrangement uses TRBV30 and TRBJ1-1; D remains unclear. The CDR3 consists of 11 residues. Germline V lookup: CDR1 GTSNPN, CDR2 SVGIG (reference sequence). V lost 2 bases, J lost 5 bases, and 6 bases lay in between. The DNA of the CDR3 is TGTGCCTGGAGTCCAGGTACTGAAGCTTTCTTT. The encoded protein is CAWSPGTEAFF.

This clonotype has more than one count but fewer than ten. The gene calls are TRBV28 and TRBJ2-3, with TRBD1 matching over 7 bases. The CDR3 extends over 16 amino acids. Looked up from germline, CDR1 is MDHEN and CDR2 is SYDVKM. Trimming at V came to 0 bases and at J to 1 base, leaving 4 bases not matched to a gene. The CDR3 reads CASSLWGDSRTDTQYF. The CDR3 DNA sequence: TGTGCCAGCAGTTTATGGGGGGACAGCCGCACAGATACGCAGTATTTT.

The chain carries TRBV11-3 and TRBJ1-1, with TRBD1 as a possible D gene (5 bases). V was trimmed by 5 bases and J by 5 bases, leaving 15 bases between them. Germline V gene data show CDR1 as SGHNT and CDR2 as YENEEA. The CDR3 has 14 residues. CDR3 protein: CASSPGWGETEAFF. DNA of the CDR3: TGTGCCAGCAGCCCAGGATGGGGGGAGACTGAAGCTTTCTTT.

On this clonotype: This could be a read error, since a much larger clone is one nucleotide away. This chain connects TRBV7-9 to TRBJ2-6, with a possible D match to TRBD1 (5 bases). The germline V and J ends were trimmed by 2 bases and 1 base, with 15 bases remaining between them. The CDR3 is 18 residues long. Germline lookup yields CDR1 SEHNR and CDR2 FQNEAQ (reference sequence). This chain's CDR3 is CASSLTPGIASGANVLTF. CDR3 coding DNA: TGTGCCAGCAGCTTAACCCCAGGGATAGCATCTGGGGCCAACGTCCTGACTTTC. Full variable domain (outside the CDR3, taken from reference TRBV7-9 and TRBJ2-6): DTGVSQNPRHKITKRGQNVTFRCDPISEHNRLYWYRQTLGQGPEFLTYFQNEAQLEKSRLLSDRFSAERPKGSFSTLEIQRTEQGDSAMYLCASSLTPGIASGANVLTFGAGSRLTVL.

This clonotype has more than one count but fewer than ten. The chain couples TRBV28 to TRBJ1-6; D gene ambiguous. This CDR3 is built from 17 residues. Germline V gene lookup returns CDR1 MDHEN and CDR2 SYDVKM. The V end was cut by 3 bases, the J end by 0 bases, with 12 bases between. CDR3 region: CASSFNLGISYNSPLHF. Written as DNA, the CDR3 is TGTGCCAGCAGTTTTAATCTGGGAATCTCCTATAATTCACCCCTCCACTTT.

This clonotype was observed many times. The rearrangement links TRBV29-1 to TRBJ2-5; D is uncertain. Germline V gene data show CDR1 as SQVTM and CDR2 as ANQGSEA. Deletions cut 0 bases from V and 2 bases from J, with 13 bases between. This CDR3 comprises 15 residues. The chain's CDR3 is CSVEEARRIQETQYF. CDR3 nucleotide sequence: TGCAGCGTTGAAGAAGCCAGACGAATTCAAGAGACCCAGTACTTC.

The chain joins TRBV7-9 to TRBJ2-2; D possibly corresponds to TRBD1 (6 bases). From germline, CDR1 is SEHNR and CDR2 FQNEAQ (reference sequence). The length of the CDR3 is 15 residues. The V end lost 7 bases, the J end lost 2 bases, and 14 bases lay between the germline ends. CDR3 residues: CASTSLGGNTGELFF. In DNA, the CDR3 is TGTGCCAGCACCTCTTTAGGGGGTAACACCGGGGAGCTGTTTTTT.

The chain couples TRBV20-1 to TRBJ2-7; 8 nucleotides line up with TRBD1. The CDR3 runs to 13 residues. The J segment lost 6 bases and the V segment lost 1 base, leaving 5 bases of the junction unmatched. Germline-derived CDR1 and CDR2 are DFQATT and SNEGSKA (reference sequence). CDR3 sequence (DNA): TGCAGTGCTAGAGGCTCGGACAGGGTCGAGCAGTACTTC. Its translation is CSARGSDRVEQYF.

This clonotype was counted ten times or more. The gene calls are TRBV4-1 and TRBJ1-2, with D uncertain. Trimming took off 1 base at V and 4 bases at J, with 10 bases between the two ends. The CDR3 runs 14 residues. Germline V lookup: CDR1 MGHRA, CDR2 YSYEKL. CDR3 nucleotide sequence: TGCGCCAGCAGCCAAGGGCCGAGGGCCTATGGCTACACCTTC. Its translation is CASSQGPRAYGYTF.

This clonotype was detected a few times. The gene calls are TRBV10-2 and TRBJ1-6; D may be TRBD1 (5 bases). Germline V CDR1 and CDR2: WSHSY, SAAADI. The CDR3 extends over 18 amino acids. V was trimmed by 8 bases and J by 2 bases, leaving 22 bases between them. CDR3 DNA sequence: TGCGCCAGCCCACGTAGGAACAGGCGGCTTACCTATAATTCACCCCTCCACTTT. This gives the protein CASPRRNRRLTYNSPLHF.

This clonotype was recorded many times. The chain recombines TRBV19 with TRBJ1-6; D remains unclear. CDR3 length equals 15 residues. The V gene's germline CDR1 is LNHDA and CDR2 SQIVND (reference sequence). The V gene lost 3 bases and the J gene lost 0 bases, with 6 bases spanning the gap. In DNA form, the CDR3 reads TGTGCCAGTAGTATCGGCAGCTCCTATAATTCACCCCTCCACTTT. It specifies CASSIGSSYNSPLHF. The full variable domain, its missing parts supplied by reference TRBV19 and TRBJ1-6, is DGGITQSPKYLFRKEGQNVTLSCEQNLNHDAMYWYRQDPGQGLRLIYYSQIVNDFQKGDIAEGYSVSREKKESFPLTVTSAQKNPTAFYLCASSIGSSYNSPLHFGNGTRLTVT.